This T cell receptor (beta chain) was sequenced for a study of T cell responses to AZD1222 COVID-19 vaccine (dated by TCRdb to about 2021). With regard to the full study: Because spike-specific TCR depth and breadth did not differ between the two schedules, AZD1222 recipients who got a second dose at roughly 4 weeks were pooled with those who got a second dose at roughly 12 weeks. Trial participants were enrolled by age into 18-55, 56-69 and 70-plus year subgroups, with roughly 150, 30 and 60 TCR-sequenced participants respectively. TCR sequencing was performed for 230 to 250 trial participants, of whom approximately 200 were given two doses of AZD1222 and around 26 were given two doses of MenACWY control vaccine. Results the study describes overall, beyond this receptor: Reportedly, almost half of the unique spike-specific TCRs recognized epitopes lying outside the regions that are mutated in the B.1.351 and B.1.1.7 variants. A significant rise in spike-specific TCR breadth and depth was observed after two AZD1222 doses relative to day 0 and relative to MenACWY recipients. The 56-69-year group was small, and its depth increase did not reach significance, likely because of low power. Participants were mostly white British and included more females than males, and it was suggested by the authors that clonal diversity may have been underestimated. Only a handful of AZD1222 recipients were SARS-CoV-2 seropositive at baseline, limiting conclusions about previously exposed vaccinees. The whole spike protein was spanned by vaccine-associated CD4 TCRs, and dominant responses were seen in regions 160-218 and 743-854. No day 14 peak-response samples were available, so repertoires were characterized only after the peak T cell response.

Reading the germline V gene (reference sequence) gives CDR1 MNHEY and CDR2 SMNVEV. Including cysteine and phenylalanine, the CDR3 has 16 amino acids. Kept here is only the CDR3 DNA, which spans 48 bases and is read in frame from base 1. V and J lose 3 bases and 8 bases, and a span of 20 bases separates them. The sample's time point label, decoded: baseline before first vaccination. Vaccinee samples were obtained from the UK trials COV001 and COV002, which included a single-blind randomized controlled phase 2/3 trial of AZD1222 (ChAdOx1 nCoV-19) in healthy adults. Trial participant PBMC samples were collected at day 0 and day 28 after the second dose for TCRbeta chain sequencing. The CDR3 regions of human TCRbeta chains were analyzed by immunosequencing. The original pipeline was this. TCRs in the repertoires were matched against a reference library of SARS-CoV-2-specific TCRs that had been generated with the MIRA antigen-specificity platform. Breadth was defined as the fraction of unique TCRs that were SARS-CoV-2-associated, and depth was defined as the fraction of total T cells that were SARS-CoV-2-associated. Using the MIRA data, each spike-specific TCR was assigned both to the spike region to which the TCR was reactive and to a CD4 or CD8 class. Log10-transformed breadth and depth values were compared by one-way ANOVA with Sidak's multiple comparisons tests. TCRdb's version of the immuneACCESS table is confined to in-frame rearrangements and falls short of the full clone set. An unresolved V gene accounts for under half of the shortfall where checked; the remainder is of unknown origin. D and trimming were read from the DNA, whereas the V and J calls and clone size are those reported in that table. This sample has about 150,000 clones in its table, and around 84% of those were observed once. The ten largest clones add up to over 4% of the sample.

As concerns this clone: The antigen this receptor binds is unknown. The record has no base qualities; no much larger clone is one base away.

The rearranged segments are TRBV27 and TRBJ2-1, and possibly TRBD2, on 7 matching bases. The sequence was obtained from an adult in good health. Sequenced material: peripheral blood, taken on day 0 of AZD1222 vaccination. The CDR3 protein sequence reads: CASSFSVGGPWDEQFF. The nucleotide sequence is given as TGTGCCAGCAGTTTTAGCGTCGGGGGGCCATGGGATGAGCAGTTCTTC.